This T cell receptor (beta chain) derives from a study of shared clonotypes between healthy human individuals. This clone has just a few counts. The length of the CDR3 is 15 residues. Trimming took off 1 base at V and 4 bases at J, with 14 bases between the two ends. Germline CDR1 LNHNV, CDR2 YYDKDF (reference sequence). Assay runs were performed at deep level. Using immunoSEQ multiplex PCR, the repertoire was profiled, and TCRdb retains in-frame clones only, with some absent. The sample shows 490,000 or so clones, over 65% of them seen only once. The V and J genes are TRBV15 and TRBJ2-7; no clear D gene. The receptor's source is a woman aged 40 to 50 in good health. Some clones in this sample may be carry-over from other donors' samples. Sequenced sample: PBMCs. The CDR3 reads CATSRVGGFGYEQYF. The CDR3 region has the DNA TGTGCCACCAGCAGAGTGGGCGGTTTTGGGTACGAGCAGTACTTC.